This T cell receptor (beta chain) appears in the sequencing data of a study of blood T cell repertoires in COVID-19. Across the whole study: Samples of COVID-19 (acute and convalescent) were obtained from the United States, Italy and Spain. PBMCs, B-cell-depleted T cells, or T cells provided the cDNA or gDNA that made up the material.

The trim removed 2 bases at V and 3 bases at J, leaving 3 bases unmatched. The CDR3 totals 16 residues. CDR1 and CDR2 from the germline V gene are LGHDT and YNNKEL (reference sequence). Per the original methods: Reference gene primers were amplified, and this amplification served to estimate nucleated cell counts. Profiled with immunoSEQ multiplex PCR; TCRdb holds only in-frame clones, not every one. That table furnishes V, J and clone size, whereas the DNA furnished D and trimming. The sample lists under 150,000 clones, over 70% occurring once. The clonotype originates from a man in his fifties with active COVID-19. The chain employs TRBV3-1 (or the pseudogene TRBV3-2) and TRBJ2-3; 12 bases are a match to TRBD2. Material for sequencing was peripheral blood. CDR3 loop: CASSQLAGGQTDTQYF. For the CDR3, the DNA is TGTGCCAGCAGCCAACTAGCGGGGGGGCAAACAGATACGCAGTATTTT.